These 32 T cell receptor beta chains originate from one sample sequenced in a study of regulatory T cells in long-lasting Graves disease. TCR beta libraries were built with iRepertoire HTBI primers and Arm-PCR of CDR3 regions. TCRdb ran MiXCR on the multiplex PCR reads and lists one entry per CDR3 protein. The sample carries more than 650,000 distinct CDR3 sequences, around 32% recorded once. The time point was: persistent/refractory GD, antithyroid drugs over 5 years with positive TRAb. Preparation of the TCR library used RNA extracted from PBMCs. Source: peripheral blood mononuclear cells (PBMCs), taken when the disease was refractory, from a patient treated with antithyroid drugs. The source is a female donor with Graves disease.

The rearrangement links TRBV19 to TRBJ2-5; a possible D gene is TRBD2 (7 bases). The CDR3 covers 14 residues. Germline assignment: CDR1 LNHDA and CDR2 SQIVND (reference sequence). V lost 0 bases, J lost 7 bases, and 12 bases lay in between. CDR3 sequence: CASSIDLRGGTQYF. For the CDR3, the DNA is TGTGCCAGTAGTATAGATCTGAGGGGGGGGACCCAGTACTTC.

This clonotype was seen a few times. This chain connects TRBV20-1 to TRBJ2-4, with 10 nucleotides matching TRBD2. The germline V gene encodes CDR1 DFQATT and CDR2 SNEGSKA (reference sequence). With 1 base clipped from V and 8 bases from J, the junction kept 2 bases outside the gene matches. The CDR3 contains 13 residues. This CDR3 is CSARASGSDIQYF. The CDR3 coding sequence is TGCAGTGCTAGAGCTAGCGGGAGTGACATTCAGTACTTC.

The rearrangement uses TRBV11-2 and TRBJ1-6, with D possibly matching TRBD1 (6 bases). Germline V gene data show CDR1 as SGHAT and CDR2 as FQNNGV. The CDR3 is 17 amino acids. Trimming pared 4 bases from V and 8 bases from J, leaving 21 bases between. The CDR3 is CASSSVTEGGLDSPLHF. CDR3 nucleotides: TGTGCCAGCAGCTCCGTTACCGAAGGGGGGCTAGATTCACCCCTCCACTTT.

The CDR3 loop is CAWKDRNNQPQHF. Here the CDR3 DNA reads TGTGCCTGGAAAGACAGAAACAATCAGCCCCAGCATTTT. The chain links TRBV30 to TRBJ1-5, with a weak D call TRBD1 (5 bases). This CDR3 contains 13 residues. Trimming pared 4 bases from V and 3 bases from J, leaving 10 bases between. Germline V lookup: CDR1 GTSNPN, CDR2 SVGIG (reference sequence).

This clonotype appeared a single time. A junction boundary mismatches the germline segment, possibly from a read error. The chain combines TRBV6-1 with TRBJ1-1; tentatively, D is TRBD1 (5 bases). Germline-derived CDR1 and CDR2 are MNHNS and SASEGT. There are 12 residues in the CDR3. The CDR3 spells CASGRGEGEASF. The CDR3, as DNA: TGTGCCAGCGGTCGGGGGGAGGGTGAAGCTTCCTTT.

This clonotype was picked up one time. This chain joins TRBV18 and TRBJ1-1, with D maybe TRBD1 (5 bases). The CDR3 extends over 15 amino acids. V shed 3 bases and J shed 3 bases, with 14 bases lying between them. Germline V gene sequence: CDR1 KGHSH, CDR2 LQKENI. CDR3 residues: CASSPFIGVDTEAFF. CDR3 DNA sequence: TGTGCCAGCTCACCGTTCATAGGGGTGGACACTGAAGCTTTCTTT.

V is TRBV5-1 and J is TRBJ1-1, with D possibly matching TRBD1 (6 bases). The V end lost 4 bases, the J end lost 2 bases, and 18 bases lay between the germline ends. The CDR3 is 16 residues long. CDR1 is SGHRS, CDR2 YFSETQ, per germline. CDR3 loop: CASSDQPTGPNTEAFF. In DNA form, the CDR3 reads TGCGCCAGCAGCGACCAACCCACAGGGCCCAACACTGAAGCTTTCTTT.

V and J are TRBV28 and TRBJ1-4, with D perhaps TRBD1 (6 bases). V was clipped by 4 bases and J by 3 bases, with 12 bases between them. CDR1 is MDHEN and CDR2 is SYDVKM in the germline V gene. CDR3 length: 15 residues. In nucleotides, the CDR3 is TGTGCCAGCAGTTCCTCGGACAGTTCTAATGAAAAACTGTTTTTT. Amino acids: CASSSSDSSNEKLFF.

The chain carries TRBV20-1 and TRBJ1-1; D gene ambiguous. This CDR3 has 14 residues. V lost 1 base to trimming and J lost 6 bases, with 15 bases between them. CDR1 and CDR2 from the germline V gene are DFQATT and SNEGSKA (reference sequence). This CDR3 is CSARVVAPRAEAFF. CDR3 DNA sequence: TGCAGTGCTAGAGTAGTGGCTCCCCGCGCTGAAGCTTTCTTT.

The CDR3 sequence: CASSAGESPYEQYF. CDR3 coding DNA: TGTGCCAGCAGCGCGGGAGAATCACCCTACGAGCAGTACTTC. This chain links TRBV6-1 with TRBJ2-7, with 7 bases lining up with TRBD2. The CDR3 consists of 14 residues. CDR1 and CDR2 from the germline V gene are MNHNS and SASEGT. The V and J ends lost 6 bases and 2 bases, in that order; junction bases with no gene match: 7.

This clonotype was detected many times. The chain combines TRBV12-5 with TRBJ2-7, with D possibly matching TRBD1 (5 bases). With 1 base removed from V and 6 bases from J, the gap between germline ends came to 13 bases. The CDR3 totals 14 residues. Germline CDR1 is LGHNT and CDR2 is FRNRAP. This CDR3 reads CASGLDSRTSEQYF. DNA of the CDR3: TGTGCTAGTGGTTTGGACTCCAGGACATCCGAGCAGTACTTC.

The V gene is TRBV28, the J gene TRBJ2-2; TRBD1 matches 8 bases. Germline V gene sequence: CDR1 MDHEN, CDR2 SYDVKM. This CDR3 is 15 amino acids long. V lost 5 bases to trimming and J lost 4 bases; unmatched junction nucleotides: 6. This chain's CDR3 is CASSQRQGPTGELFF. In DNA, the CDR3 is TGTGCCAGCAGTCAACGACAGGGGCCCACCGGGGAGCTGTTTTTT.

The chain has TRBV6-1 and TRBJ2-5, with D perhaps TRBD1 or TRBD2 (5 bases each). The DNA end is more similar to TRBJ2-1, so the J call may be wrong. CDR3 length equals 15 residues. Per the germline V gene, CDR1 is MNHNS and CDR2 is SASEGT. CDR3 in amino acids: CASSRIGTLDNEQFF. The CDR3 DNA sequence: TGTGCCAGCAGTAGAATTGGGACCTTGGACAATGAGCAGTTCTTC.

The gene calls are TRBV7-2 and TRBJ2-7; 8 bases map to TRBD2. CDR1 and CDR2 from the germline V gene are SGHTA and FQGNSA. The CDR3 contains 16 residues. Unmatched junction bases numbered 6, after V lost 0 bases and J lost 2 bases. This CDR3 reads CASSLALSGSAYEQYF. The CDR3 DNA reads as TGTGCCAGCAGCTTAGCCCTCAGCGGGAGCGCCTACGAGCAGTACTTC.

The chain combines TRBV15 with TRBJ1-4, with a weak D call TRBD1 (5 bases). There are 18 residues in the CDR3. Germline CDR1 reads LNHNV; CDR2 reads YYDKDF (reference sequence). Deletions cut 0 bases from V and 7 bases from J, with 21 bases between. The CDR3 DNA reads TGTGCCACCAGCAGAGATGGGCAGGGAGATTATATGAGTGAAAAACTGTTTTTT. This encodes CATSRDGQGDYMSEKLFF.

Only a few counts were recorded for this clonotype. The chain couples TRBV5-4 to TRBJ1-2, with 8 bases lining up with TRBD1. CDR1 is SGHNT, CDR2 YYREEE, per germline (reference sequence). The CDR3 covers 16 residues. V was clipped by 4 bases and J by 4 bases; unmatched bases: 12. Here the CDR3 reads CASSPSPQGQGYGYTF. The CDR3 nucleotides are TGTGCCAGCAGCCCATCCCCCCAAGGACAGGGCTATGGCTACACCTTC. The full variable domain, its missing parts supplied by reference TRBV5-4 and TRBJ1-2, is ETGVTQSPTHLIKTRGQQVTLRCSSQSGHNTVSWYQQALGQGPQFIFQYYREEENGRGNFPPRFSGLQFPNYSSELNVNALELDDSALYLCASSPSPQGQGYGYTFGSGTRLTVV.

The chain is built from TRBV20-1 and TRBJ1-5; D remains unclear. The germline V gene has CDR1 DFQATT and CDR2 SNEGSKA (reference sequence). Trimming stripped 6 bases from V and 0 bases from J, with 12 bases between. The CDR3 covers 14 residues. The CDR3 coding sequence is TGCAGTGCCCTACCTAATGATAGCAATCAGCCCCAGCATTTT. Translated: CSALPNDSNQPQHF.

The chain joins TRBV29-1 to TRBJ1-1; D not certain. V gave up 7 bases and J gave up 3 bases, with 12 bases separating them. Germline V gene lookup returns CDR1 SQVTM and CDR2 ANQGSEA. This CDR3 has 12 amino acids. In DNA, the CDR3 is TGCAGCGCCGACGTCCAGGACACTGAAGCTTTCTTT. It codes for CSADVQDTEAFF.

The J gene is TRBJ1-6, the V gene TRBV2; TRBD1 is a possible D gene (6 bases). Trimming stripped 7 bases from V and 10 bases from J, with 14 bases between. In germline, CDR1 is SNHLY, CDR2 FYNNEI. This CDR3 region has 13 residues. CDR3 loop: CASTTGLQSPLHF. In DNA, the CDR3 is TGTGCCAGCACCACAGGGCTACAGTCACCCCTCCACTTT.

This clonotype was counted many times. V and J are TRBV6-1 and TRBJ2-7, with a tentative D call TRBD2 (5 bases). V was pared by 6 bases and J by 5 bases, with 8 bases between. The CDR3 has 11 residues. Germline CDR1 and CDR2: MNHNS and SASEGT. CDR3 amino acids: CASSDGNEQYF. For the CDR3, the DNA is TGTGCCAGCAGCGACGGGAACGAGCAGTACTTC.

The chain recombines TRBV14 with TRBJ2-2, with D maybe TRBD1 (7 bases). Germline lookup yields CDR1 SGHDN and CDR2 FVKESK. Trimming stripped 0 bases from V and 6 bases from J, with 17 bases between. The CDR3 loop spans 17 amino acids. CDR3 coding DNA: TGTGCCAGCAGCCAAGAAGGAGGGGGCAGTTTTTCCGGGGAGCTGTTTTTT. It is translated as CASSQEGGGSFSGELFF. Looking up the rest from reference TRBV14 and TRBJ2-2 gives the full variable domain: EAGVTQFPSHSVIEKGQTVTLRCDPISGHDNLYWYRRVMGKEIKFLLHFVKESKQDESGMPNNRFLAERTGGTYSTLKVQPAELEDSGVYFCASSQEGGGSFSGELFFGEGSRLTVL.

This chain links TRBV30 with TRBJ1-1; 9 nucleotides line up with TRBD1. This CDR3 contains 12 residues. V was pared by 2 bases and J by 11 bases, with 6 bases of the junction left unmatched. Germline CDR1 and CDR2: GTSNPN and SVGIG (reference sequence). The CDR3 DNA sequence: TGTGCCTGGAGTCCAGGGACAGGGTATGCTTTCTTT. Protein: CAWSPGTGYAFF.

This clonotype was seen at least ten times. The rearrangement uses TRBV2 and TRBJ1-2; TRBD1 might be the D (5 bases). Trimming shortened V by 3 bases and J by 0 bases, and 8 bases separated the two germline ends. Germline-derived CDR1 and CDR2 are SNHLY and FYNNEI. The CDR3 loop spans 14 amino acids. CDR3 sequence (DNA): TGTGCCAGCAGTGACCGGGGGGCTAACTATGGCTACACCTTC. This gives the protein CASSDRGANYGYTF.

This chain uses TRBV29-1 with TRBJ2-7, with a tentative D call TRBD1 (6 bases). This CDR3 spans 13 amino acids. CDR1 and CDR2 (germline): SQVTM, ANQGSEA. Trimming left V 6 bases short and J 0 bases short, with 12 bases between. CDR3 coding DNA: TGCAGCGTGGAATCGGACAGCTCCTACGAGCAGTACTTC. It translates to CSVESDSSYEQYF.

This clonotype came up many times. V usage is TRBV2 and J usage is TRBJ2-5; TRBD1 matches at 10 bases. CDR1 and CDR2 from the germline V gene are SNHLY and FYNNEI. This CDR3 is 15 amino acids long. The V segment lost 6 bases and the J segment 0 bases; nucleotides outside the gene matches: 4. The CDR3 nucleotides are TGTGCCAGCAGCGCGGGACAGGGGAACCAAGAGACCCAGTACTTC. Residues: CASSAGQGNQETQYF.

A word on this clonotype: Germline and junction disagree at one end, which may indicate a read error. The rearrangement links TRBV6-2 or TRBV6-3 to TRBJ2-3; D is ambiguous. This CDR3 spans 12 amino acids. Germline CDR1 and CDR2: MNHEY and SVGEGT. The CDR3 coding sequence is TGTGCCAGCACTTACAGCACAGATACGCAGTATTTT. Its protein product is CASTYSTDTQYF.

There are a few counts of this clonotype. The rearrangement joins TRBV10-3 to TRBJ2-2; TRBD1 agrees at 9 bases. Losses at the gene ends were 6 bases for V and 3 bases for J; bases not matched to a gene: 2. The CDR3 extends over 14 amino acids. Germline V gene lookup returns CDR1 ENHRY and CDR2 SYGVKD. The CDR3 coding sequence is TGTGCCATCAGCGACAGGGGGGACACCGGGGAGCTGTTTTTT. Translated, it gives CAISDRGDTGELFF.

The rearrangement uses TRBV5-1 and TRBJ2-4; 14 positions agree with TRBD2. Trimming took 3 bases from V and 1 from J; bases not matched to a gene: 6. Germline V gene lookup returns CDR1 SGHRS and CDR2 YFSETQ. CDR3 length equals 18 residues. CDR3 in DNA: TGCGCCAGCAGCTCGACTAGCGGGAGGGCCTTCGCCAAAAACATTCAGTACTTC. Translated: CASSSTSGRAFAKNIQYF.

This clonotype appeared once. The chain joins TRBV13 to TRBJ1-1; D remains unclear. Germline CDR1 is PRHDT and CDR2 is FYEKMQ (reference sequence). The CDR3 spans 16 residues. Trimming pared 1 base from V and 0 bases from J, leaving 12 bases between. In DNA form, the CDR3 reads TGTGCCAGCAGCTTAGCACAGAGCGGCATGAACACTGAAGCTTTCTTT. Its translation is CASSLAQSGMNTEAFF.

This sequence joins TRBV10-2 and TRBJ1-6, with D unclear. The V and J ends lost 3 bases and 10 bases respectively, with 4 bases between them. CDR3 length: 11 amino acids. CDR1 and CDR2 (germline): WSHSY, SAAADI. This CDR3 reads CASSDDSPLHF. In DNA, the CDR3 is TGCGCCAGCAGTGATGACTCACCCCTCCACTTT.

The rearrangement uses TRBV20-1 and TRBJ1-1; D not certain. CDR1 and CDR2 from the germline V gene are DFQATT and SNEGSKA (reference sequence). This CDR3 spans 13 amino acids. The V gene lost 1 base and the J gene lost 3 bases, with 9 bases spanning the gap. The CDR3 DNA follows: TGCAGTGCTAGAGGCAGTGGCTACACTGAAGCTTTCTTT. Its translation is CSARGSGYTEAFF.

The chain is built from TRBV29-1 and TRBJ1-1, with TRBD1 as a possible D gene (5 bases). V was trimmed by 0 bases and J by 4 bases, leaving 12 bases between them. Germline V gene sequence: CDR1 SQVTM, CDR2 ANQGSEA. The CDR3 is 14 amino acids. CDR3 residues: CSVEDGQGGTEAFF. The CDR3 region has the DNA TGCAGCGTTGAAGATGGGCAGGGAGGCACTGAAGCTTTCTTT.